This entry concerns a single T cell receptor (beta chain). As yet, its antigen is unknown. These data belong to a study of identical twins. TCRdb called the 5' RACE reads again in MiXCR, with one record for every CDR3 protein. The repertoire holds some 440,000 distinct CDR3 sequences, 20% to 25% seen once, with around 3% in the top ten. Study-level results: Compared with models, monozygotic twins showed more out-of-frame TCR alpha sharing.

These data are also associated with another study on T cells expressing NK-cell markers.

Material: CD4+ T cells sorted from blood. The receptor was isolated from a woman in her late teens or twenties in good health.

As DNA, the CDR3 is TGCGCCAGCAGCTTTACGGGACAAAGCTCCTACAATGAGCAGTTCTTC. This encodes CASSFTGQSSYNEQFF. This chain links TRBV5-1 with TRBJ2-1, with a weak D call TRBD1 (6 bases). Germline assignment: CDR1 SGHRS and CDR2 YFSETQ. CDR3 length: 16 amino acids. V was cut by 2 bases and J by 0 bases, with 12 bases left in between. The full variable domain, completed using reference TRBV5-1 and TRBJ2-1, is KAGVTQTPRYLIKTRGQQVTLSCSPISGHRSVSWYQQTPGQGLQFLFEYFSETQRNKGNFPGRFSGRQFSNSRSEMNVSTLELGDSALYLCASSFTGQSSYNEQFFGPGTRLTVL.